This T cell receptor beta chain was identified during a study of cytomegalovirus exposure and HLA in healthy donors. General study points: Cytomegalovirus status was reportedly diagnosed by the classifier with high sensitivity and specificity.

This CDR3 has 17 amino acids. Trimming at V came to 3 bases and at J to 7 bases, leaving 11 bases not matched to a gene. Germline V lookup: CDR1 SNHLY, CDR2 FYNNEI. PCR employed 60 Vbeta and 13 Jbeta primers. Some clones are missing from TCRdb's copy, which holds only in-frame ones; the method was immunoSEQ multiplex PCR. The sample has under 200,000 clones, approximately 80% seen once. As regards this clone: Its antigen is as yet unknown.

This receptor was identified in a male donor in good health and CMV-seropositive. Sequencing input: PBMCs. J is TRBJ2-1 and V is TRBV2; 11 bases are shared with TRBD2. The DNA for the CDR3 is TGTGCCAGCAGTGAGAAGGTAGCGGGAGGGCCTGGAAATGAGCAGTTCTTC. This gives the protein CASSEKVAGGPGNEQFF.